Presented here are 30 T cell receptor beta chains from one specimen sequenced in a study of lymphopenia after photon versus proton radiotherapy. TCRdb keeps only in-frame clones here, not all; method: immunoSEQ multiplex PCR. The sample lists 35,000 to 40,000 clones, over 75% seen once, with under 3.5% in the top ten. The source was peripheral blood, collected from a patient treated with photon-based radiotherapy. The receptor source for this set is a man over 45 with gastric cancer.

The CDR3 spells CASGSDGSSYNEQFF. CDR3 nucleotides: TGTGCCAGCGGCTCGGACGGCAGCTCCTACAATGAGCAGTTCTTC. V usage is TRBV27 and J usage is TRBJ2-1; no firm D call. The CDR3 sequence is 15 residues long. V gave up 8 bases and J gave up 0 bases, with 14 bases separating them. Germline CDR1 reads MNHEY; CDR2 reads SMNVEV (reference sequence).

This clone was counted a single time. This chain links TRBV5-6 with TRBJ2-5, with D unresolved. This CDR3 region has 17 residues. Trimming took off 4 bases at V and 1 base at J, with 20 bases between the two ends. CDR1 and CDR2 from the germline V gene are SGHDT and YYEEEE. CDR3 sequence: CASSRLAATPVQETQYF. CDR3 DNA sequence: TGTGCCAGCAGCCGACTGGCGGCCACACCTGTCCAAGAGACCCAGTACTTC.

The chain couples TRBV6-5 to TRBJ2-5; D is unclear. The CDR3 totals 12 residues. Germline values: CDR1 MNHEY, CDR2 SVGAGI. Between the trimmed V and J ends, which lost 4 bases and 2 bases, there was a span of 5 bases. The DNA for the CDR3 is TGTGCCAGCAGTTCATTTCAAGAGACCCAGTACTTC. Translation gives CASSSFQETQYF.

The chain has TRBV11-2 and TRBJ2-7, with TRBD2 identical over 10 bases. Germline trimming cut 4 bases from V and 0 bases from J; bases unmatched to any gene: 9. This CDR3 has 17 residues. Germline CDR1 is SGHAT and CDR2 is FQNNGV. CDR3 amino acids: CASSSNLRTSGSYEQYF. As DNA, the CDR3 is TGTGCCAGCAGCTCTAATCTTAGGACTAGCGGCTCCTACGAGCAGTACTTC.

The chain joins TRBV2 to TRBJ1-6, with D possibly matching TRBD1 (5 bases). Germline V gene data show CDR1 as SNHLY and CDR2 as FYNNEI. The V and J ends lost 3 bases and 0 bases respectively, with 12 bases between them. CDR3 size: 17 residues. The CDR3 sequence: CASSDGTGSSYNSPLHF. The CDR3, as DNA: TGTGCCAGCAGTGACGGGACGGGAAGCTCCTATAATTCACCCCTCCACTTT.

V is TRBV10-2 and J is TRBJ2-1; the match to TRBD2 covers 9 bases. The CDR3 contains 14 residues. V was pared by 8 bases and J by 8 bases, with 10 bases of the junction left unmatched. The V gene's germline CDR1 is WSHSY and CDR2 SAAADI. The DNA for the CDR3 is TGCGCCAGCTTCTCCGGGACTAGCCGGGATGAGCAGTTCTTC. Its protein is CASFSGTSRDEQFF.

The CDR3 region has the DNA TGTGCCAGCAGCTTGAGGCCGAGCTCCTACGAGCAGTACTTC. Translating it yields CASSLRPSSYEQYF. This rearrangement joins TRBV5-6 to TRBJ2-7; D gene ambiguous. The CDR3 loop spans 14 amino acids. Germline lookup yields CDR1 SGHDT and CDR2 YYEEEE. The germline V and J ends were trimmed by 1 base and 0 bases, with 8 bases remaining between them.

This clone was seen a single time. The J gene is TRBJ2-1, the V gene TRBV14; 8 nucleotides align to TRBD2. There are 17 residues in the CDR3. J gave up 4 bases and V 1 base, and 9 bases lay outside the gene matches. The V gene's germline CDR1 is SGHDN and CDR2 FVKESK. The CDR3 is CASSQGAGGLGYNEQFF. The CDR3 DNA reads as TGTGCCAGCAGCCAAGGGGCTGGGGGACTAGGGTACAATGAGCAGTTCTTC. The variable domain in full, completed from reference TRBV14 and TRBJ2-1, reads EAGVTQFPSHSVIEKGQTVTLRCDPISGHDNLYWYRRVMGKEIKFLLHFVKESKQDESGMPNNRFLAERTGGTYSTLKVQPAELEDSGVYFCASSQGAGGLGYNEQFFGPGTRLTVL.

The chain combines TRBV5-6 with TRBJ2-1, with 13 nucleotides matching TRBD2. Germline loops: CDR1 SGHDT, CDR2 YYEEEE. V dropped 1 base and J dropped 2; count of bases not matched to a gene: 6. The CDR3 length is 18 residues. CDR3 sequence: CASSLRLAGGGAYNEQFF. The CDR3 nucleotides read TGTGCCAGCAGCTTGAGACTAGCGGGAGGTGGGGCCTACAATGAGCAGTTCTTC.

The chain recombines TRBV5-8 with TRBJ2-3; 8 positions match TRBD2. Per germline, CDR1 SGHTS and CDR2 YDEGEE. The CDR3 spans 15 residues. V lost 7 bases and J lost 0; bases outside the gene matches: 7. The CDR3 region has the DNA TGTGCCAGCCGCTCGGGGGGGGCTAGCACAGATACGCAGTATTTT. Its translation: CASRSGGASTDTQYF.

This clone came up a few times. DNA for the CDR3: TGTGCCAGCAGTGCAGGTGATTTTGAGGGACTCTACTCTGGAAACACCATATATTTT. Translating gives CASSAGDFEGLYSGNTIYF. This sequence joins TRBV2 and TRBJ1-3; possible D gene TRBD1, 5 bases. The germline CDR1 and CDR2 sequences are SNHLY and FYNNEI. The germline V and J ends were trimmed by 4 bases and 0 bases, with 22 bases remaining between them. CDR3 length: 19 residues.

The chain employs TRBV7-6 and TRBJ1-1, with 9 bases fitting TRBD1. Germline V lookup: CDR1 SGHVS, CDR2 FNYEAQ. This CDR3 comprises 14 residues. V shed 4 bases and J 4 bases; nucleotides not matched to a gene: 4. The CDR3 protein is CASSSPGQGTEAFF. In DNA, the CDR3 is TGTGCCAGCAGCTCTCCGGGACAGGGCACTGAAGCTTTCTTT.

The gene calls are TRBV9 and TRBJ2-5; 12 nucleotides agree with TRBD2. Germline values: CDR1 SGDLS, CDR2 YYNGEE. This CDR3 contains 16 residues. J lost 5 bases, V lost 3 bases, and 8 bases had no gene match. The CDR3 region has the DNA TGTGCCAGCAGCGGTCGACTAGCGGGAGCGAGGGAGACCCAGTACTTC. As protein: CASSGRLAGARETQYF.

The rearrangement uses TRBV7-8 and TRBJ2-2; TRBD2 matches at 9 bases. CDR1 and CDR2 from the germline V gene are SGHVS and FQNEAQ. Trimming removed 2 bases from V and 5 bases from J; junction bases left unmatched: 3. This CDR3 spans 15 amino acids. The CDR3 DNA follows: TGTGCCAGCAGCTTACGGCGGGAGGGAACCGGGGAGCTGTTTTTT. Encoded protein: CASSLRREGTGELFF.

V usage is TRBV19 and J usage is TRBJ1-6, with D unclear. Trimming removed 5 bases at V and 10 bases at J, with 9 bases between. The germline gives CDR1 LNHDA, CDR2 SQIVND (reference sequence). The CDR3 loop spans 12 amino acids. The CDR3 here is CASSQNWSPLHF. In DNA, the CDR3 is TGTGCCAGTAGTCAGAACTGGTCACCCCTCCACTTT.

The chain joins TRBV5-6 to TRBJ1-1; perhaps TRBD1 as D (6 bases). V lost 0 bases and J lost 1, with 10 bases in between. Germline V gene data show CDR1 as SGHDT and CDR2 as YYEEEE. The CDR3 runs 15 residues. The CDR3 spells CASSLVGAPNTEAFF. The CDR3 bases are TGTGCCAGCAGCTTGGTGGGGGCCCCGAACACTGAAGCTTTCTTT.

V is TRBV5-1 and J is TRBJ2-4; D uncertain. The CDR3 length is 14 residues. The V end lost 0 bases, the J end lost 2 bases, and 6 bases lay between the germline ends. The germline V gene has CDR1 SGHRS and CDR2 YFSETQ. The CDR3: CASSLAGPKNIQYF. DNA for the CDR3: TGCGCCAGCAGCTTGGCAGGACCCAAAAACATTCAGTACTTC.

The chain combines TRBV19 with TRBJ1-5; D ambiguous. CDR1 and CDR2 (germline): LNHDA, SQIVND (reference sequence). The CDR3 is made up of 19 amino acids. Trimming took 0 bases from V and 0 from J, leaving 18 bases between them. In nucleotides, the CDR3 is TGTGCCAGTAGTATAGAGAGCAGAACAGTAGCTTATAGCAATCAGCCCCAGCATTTT. Its protein is CASSIESRTVAYSNQPQHF.

The chain combines TRBV19 with TRBJ2-7; D is perhaps TRBD1 (5 bases). The CDR3 sequence is 15 residues long. V was pared by 5 bases and J by 0 bases, with 14 bases between. Germline values: CDR1 LNHDA, CDR2 SQIVND (reference sequence). CDR3 nucleotides: TGTGCCAGTAGTGACAGAGAAGGACCCTCCTACGAGCAGTACTTC. This codes for CASSDREGPSYEQYF.

As concerns this clone: Other nucleotide sequences from this sample produce the same CDR3. The chain joins TRBV7-2 to TRBJ2-7, with D unclear. V lost 1 base, J lost 3 bases, and 7 bases lay in between. The germline V gene encodes CDR1 SGHTA and CDR2 FQGNSA. The CDR3 consists of 13 residues. CDR3 nucleotide sequence: TGTGCCAGCAGCTTAGGGCCAAACTACGAGCAGTACTTC. Translation gives CASSLGPNYEQYF.

V is TRBV10-3 and J is TRBJ2-5, with 8 bases aligning to TRBD2. Trimming at V came to 0 bases and at J to 4 bases, leaving 16 bases not matched to a gene. Germline-derived CDR1 and CDR2 are ENHRY and SYGVKD. The CDR3 runs 19 residues. Here the CDR3 reads CAISESSSGNSGFGETQYF. CDR3 in DNA: TGTGCCATCAGTGAGTCGAGTAGCGGGAATTCAGGATTTGGAGAGACCCAGTACTTC.

The chain is built from TRBV2 and TRBJ1-1; TRBD1 matches at 12 bases. This CDR3 is 15 amino acids long. J gave up 6 bases and V 4 bases, and 6 bases lay outside the gene matches. Germline-derived CDR1 and CDR2 are SNHLY and FYNNEI. The CDR3 sequence is CASSATGTGGPEAFF. The CDR3 DNA sequence: TGTGCCAGCAGTGCGACCGGGACAGGGGGCCCTGAAGCTTTCTTT.

The chain links TRBV15 to TRBJ1-1, with D tentatively TRBD1 (6 bases). V was cut by 4 bases and J by 5 bases, with 23 bases left in between. The CDR3 consists of 17 residues. Per germline, CDR1 LNHNV and CDR2 YYDKDF (reference sequence). The CDR3 DNA is TGTGCCACCAGCAAACCCCTCGTCGACAGGACAAGGACTGAAGCTTTCTTT. Translated: CATSKPLVDRTRTEAFF.

This clone was recorded once. This chain links TRBV9 with TRBJ1-1, with D perhaps TRBD1 (5 bases). Germline values: CDR1 SGDLS, CDR2 YYNGEE. The V end was cut by 0 bases, the J end by 4 bases, with 7 bases between. The CDR3 sequence is 13 residues long. The CDR3 DNA sequence: TGTGCCAGCAGCGTAGTCCAGGGCACTGAAGCTTTCTTT. Translated, it gives CASSVVQGTEAFF. Combining the CDR3 with reference TRBV9 and TRBJ1-1 gives the whole variable domain DSGVTQTPKHLITATGQRVTLRCSPRSGDLSVYWYQQSLDQGLQFLIQYYNGEERAKGNILERFSAQQFPDLHSELNLSSLELGDSALYFCASSVVQGTEAFFGQGTRLTVV.

The J gene is TRBJ2-7, the V gene TRBV27; D remains unclear. The germline V gene encodes CDR1 MNHEY and CDR2 SMNVEV (reference sequence). The CDR3 runs 13 residues. Trimming shortened V by 4 bases and J by 3 bases, and 10 bases separated the two germline ends. Here the CDR3 DNA reads TGTGCCAGCAGTTGGAAAGTAGACTACGAGCAGTACTTC. It specifies CASSWKVDYEQYF.

The chain has TRBV10-1 and TRBJ2-2; the D call may be TRBD1 or TRBD2 (5 bases each). The germline V gene has CDR1 WNHNN and CDR2 SYGVQD (reference sequence). The length of the CDR3 is 13 residues. Trimming took off 7 bases at V and 9 bases at J, with 15 bases between the two ends. In DNA, the CDR3 is TGCGCCAGCACCGGGGACGAGGGAAGGGAGCTGTTTTTT. Residues: CASTGDEGRELFF.

The genes are TRBV14 and TRBJ1-2; D is unresolved. Germline-derived CDR1 and CDR2 are SGHDN and FVKESK. Trimming cost V 1 base and J 4 bases, with 13 bases left between them. The CDR3 contains 15 residues. CDR3: CASSQGMRSSYGYTF. The CDR3 nucleotides are TGTGCCAGCAGCCAAGGGATGAGATCCAGCTATGGCTACACCTTC.

The rearrangement joins TRBV29-1 to TRBJ2-7; possibly TRBD1 or TRBD2 for D (7 bases each). CDR3 length: 14 residues. V dropped 3 bases and J dropped 3 bases, with 15 bases sitting between them. Germline loops: CDR1 SQVTM, CDR2 ANQGSEA. CDR3 loop: CSVEYQGGGYEQYF. CDR3 DNA: TGCAGCGTTGAGTACCAGGGGGGGGGCTACGAGCAGTACTTC.

The rearrangement joins TRBV19 to TRBJ2-7; TRBD2 aligns across 10 bases. CDR1 and CDR2 from the germline V gene are LNHDA and SQIVND (reference sequence). The CDR3 is made up of 13 amino acids. The junction had 7 bases not matched to a gene; V was cut back by 8 bases and J by 6 bases. The CDR3 DNA sequence: TGTGCCAGTGGTGTAGCGGGAGGTGGCGAGCAGTACTTC. This codes for CASGVAGGGEQYF.

With respect to this clone: A junction end diverges from the germline sequence, so it may reflect a read error. The V call is TRBV6-4, the J call TRBJ1-2; 7 nucleotides agree with TRBD1. The CDR3 length is 14 residues. Germline V gives CDR1 MRHNA, CDR2 SNTAGT. DNA for the CDR3: TGTGCCAGCAAGAGGGACAGATCAGACTATAGCTACACCTTC. Its translation: CASKRDRSDYSYTF.